The clone carrying this TCR beta chain was observed a few times. This sample is drawn from a study of blood T cells in healthy people across ages. Through a sample-barcoded 5' primer and a J-beta primer mix, a second PCR was run for 7 to 11 cycles. MiXCR was run by TCRdb on the 5' RACE reads, yielding one entry per CDR3 protein. The data contain around 520,000 distinct CDR3 sequences, roughly a quarter of them singletons. The CDR3 contains 13 residues. V dropped 2 bases and J dropped 1 base, with 5 bases sitting between them. The V gene's germline CDR1 is LGHDT and CDR2 YNNKEL (reference sequence). These data also featured in a second study, about T cells of mothers and their children. That report notes: The second PCR used the M1S primer, and this primer added sample barcodes and 2-4 random nucleotides.

This chain links TRBV3-1 with TRBJ1-2, with D uncertain. This receptor was identified in a boy aged 2 to 10 in good health. The sequenced material came from blood. The CDR3 here is CASSQPLNYGYTF. The CDR3 bases are TGTGCCAGCAGCCAACCCCTTAACTATGGCTACACCTTC.